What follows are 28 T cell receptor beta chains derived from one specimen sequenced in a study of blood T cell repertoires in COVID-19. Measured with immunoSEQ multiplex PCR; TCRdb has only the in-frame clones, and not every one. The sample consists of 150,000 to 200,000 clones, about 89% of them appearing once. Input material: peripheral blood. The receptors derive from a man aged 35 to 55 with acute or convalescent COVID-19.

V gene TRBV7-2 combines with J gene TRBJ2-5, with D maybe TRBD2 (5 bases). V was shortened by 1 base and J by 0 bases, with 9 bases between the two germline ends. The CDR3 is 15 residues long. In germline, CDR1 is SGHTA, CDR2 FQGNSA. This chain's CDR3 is CASSLVSTNQETQYF. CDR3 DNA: TGTGCCAGCAGCTTAGTCTCGACTAACCAAGAGACCCAGTACTTC.

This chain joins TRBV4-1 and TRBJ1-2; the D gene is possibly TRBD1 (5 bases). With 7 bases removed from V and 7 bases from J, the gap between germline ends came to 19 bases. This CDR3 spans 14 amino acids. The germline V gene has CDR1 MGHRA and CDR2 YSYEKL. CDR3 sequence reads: CASTPLTGLGGYTF. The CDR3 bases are TGCGCCAGCACGCCCCTCACAGGCCTCGGTGGCTACACCTTC.

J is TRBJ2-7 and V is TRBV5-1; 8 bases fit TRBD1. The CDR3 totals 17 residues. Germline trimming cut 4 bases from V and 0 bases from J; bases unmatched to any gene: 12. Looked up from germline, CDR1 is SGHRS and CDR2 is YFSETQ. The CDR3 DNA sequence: TGCGCCAGCAGCCTAGCCTCCGGGACAGGAAGCTCCTACGAGCAGTACTTC. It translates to CASSLASGTGSSYEQYF.

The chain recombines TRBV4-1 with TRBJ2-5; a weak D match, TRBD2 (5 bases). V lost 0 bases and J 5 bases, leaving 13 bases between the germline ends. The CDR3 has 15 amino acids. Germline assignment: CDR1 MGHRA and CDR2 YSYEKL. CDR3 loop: CASSQEPPRGETQYF. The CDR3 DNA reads TGCGCCAGCAGCCAAGAGCCTCCCCGCGGGGAGACCCAGTACTTC.

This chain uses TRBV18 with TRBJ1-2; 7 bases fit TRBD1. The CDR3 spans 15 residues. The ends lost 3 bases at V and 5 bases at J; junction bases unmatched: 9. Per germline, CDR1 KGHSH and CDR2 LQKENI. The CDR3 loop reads CASSPGWDSHYGYTF. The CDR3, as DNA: TGTGCCAGCTCACCGGGGTGGGACAGCCATTATGGCTACACCTTC.

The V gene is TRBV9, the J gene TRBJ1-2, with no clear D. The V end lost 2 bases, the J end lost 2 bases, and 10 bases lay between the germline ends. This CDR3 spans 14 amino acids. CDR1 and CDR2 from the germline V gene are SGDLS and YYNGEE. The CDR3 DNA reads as TGTGCCAGCAGCGTTGGGAGCGAGAACTATGGCTACACCTTC. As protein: CASSVGSENYGYTF. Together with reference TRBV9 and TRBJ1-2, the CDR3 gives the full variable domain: DSGVTQTPKHLITATGQRVTLRCSPRSGDLSVYWYQQSLDQGLQFLIQYYNGEERAKGNILERFSAQQFPDLHSELNLSSLELGDSALYFCASSVGSENYGYTFGSGTRLTVV.

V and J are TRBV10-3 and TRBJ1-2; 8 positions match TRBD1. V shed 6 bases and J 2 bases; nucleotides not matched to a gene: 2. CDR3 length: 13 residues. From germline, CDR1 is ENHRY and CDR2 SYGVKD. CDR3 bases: TGTGCCATCAGACAGGGGGAAAACTATGGCTACACCTTC. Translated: CAIRQGENYGYTF.

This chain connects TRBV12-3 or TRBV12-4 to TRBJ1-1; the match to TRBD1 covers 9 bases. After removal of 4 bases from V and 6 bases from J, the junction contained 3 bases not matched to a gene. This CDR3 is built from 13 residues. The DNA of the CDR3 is TGTGCCAGCAGTTCGAGGACAGGGGCTGAAGCTTTCTTT. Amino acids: CASSSRTGAEAFF.

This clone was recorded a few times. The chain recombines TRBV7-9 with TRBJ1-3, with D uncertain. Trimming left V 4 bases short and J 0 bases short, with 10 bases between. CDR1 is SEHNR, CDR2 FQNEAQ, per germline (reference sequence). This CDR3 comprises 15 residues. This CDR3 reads CASSSRPSSGNTIYF. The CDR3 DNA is TGTGCCAGCAGCTCTAGGCCCAGCTCTGGAAACACCATATATTTT.

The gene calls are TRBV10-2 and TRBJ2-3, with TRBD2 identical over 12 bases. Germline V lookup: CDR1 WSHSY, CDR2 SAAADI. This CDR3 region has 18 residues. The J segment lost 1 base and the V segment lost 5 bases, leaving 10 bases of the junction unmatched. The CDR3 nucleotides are TGCGCCAGCAGTCCTAGGACTAGCGGGGATCTTCGCACAGATACGCAGTATTTT. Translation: CASSPRTSGDLRTDTQYF.

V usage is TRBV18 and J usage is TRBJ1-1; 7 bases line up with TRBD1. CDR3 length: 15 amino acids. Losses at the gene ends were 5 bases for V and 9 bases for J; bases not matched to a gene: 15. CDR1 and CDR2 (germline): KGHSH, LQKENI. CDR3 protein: CASSDQGGGLQKAFF. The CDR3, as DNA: TGTGCCAGCTCAGACCAAGGGGGCGGATTGCAAAAAGCTTTCTTT.

The CDR3 bases are TGTGCCATCAGATCTAGACAGGCGGGCACTGAAGCTTTCTTT. It translates to CAIRSRQAGTEAFF. This chain uses TRBV10-3 with TRBJ1-1; D is possibly TRBD1 (6 bases). V shed 6 bases and J shed 4 bases, with 15 bases lying between them. The CDR3 extends over 14 amino acids. CDR1 ENHRY and CDR2 SYGVKD come from the germline V gene.

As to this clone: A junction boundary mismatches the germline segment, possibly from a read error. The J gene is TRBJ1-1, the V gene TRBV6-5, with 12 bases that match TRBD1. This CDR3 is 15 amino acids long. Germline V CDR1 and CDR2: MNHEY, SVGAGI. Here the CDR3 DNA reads TGTGCCAGCAGTTATCCCGGGACAGGGGGCCAACCCATCTATTTT. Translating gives CASSYPGTGGQPIYF.

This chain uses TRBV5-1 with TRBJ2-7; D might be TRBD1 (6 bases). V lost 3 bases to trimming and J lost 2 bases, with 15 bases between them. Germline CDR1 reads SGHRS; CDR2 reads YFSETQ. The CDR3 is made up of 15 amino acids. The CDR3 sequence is CASSWDPQGAYEQYF. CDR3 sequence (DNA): TGCGCCAGCAGCTGGGACCCACAGGGTGCCTACGAGCAGTACTTC. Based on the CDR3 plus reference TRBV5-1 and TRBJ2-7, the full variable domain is KAGVTQTPRYLIKTRGQQVTLSCSPISGHRSVSWYQQTPGQGLQFLFEYFSETQRNKGNFPGRFSGRQFSNSRSEMNVSTLELGDSALYLCASSWDPQGAYEQYFGPGTRLTVT.

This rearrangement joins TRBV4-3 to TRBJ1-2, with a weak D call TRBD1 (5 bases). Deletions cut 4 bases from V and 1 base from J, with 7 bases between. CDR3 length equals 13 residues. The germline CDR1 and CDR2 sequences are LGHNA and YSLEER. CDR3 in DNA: TGCGCCAGCAGCCCGGACAATAACTATGGCTACACCTTC. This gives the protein CASSPDNNYGYTF.

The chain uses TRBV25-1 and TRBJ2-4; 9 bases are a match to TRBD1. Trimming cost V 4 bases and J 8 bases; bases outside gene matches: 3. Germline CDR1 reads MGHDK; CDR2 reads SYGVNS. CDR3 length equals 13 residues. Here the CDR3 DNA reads TGTGCCAGCAGTGGGACAGGGGTGGACATTCAGTACTTC. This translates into CASSGTGVDIQYF.

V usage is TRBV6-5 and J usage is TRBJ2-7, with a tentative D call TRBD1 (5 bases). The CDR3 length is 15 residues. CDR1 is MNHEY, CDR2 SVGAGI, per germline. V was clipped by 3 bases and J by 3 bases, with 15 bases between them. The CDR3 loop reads CASSYSRGRVYEQYF. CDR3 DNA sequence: TGTGCCAGCAGTTATTCCCGAGGCAGGGTCTACGAGCAGTACTTC.

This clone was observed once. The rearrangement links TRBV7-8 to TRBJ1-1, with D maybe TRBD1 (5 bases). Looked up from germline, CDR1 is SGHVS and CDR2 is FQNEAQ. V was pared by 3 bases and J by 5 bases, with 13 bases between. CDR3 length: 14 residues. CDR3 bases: TGTGCCAGCAGCTTGCCGGGGGAGGGGACTGAAGCTTTCTTT. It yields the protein CASSLPGEGTEAFF.

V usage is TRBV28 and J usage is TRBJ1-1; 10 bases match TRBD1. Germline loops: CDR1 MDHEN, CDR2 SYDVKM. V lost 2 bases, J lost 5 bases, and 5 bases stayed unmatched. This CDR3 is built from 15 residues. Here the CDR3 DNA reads TGTGCCAGCAGTTTAGGGGGACAGGGGTGGACTGAAGCTTTCTTT. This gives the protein CASSLGGQGWTEAFF.

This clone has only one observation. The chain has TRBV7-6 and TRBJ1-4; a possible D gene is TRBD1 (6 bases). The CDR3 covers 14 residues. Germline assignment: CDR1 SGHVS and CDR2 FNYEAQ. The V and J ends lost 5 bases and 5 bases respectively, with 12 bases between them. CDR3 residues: CASSPDRFNEKLFF. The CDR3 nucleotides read TGTGCCAGCAGCCCCGACAGGTTCAATGAAAAACTGTTTTTT.

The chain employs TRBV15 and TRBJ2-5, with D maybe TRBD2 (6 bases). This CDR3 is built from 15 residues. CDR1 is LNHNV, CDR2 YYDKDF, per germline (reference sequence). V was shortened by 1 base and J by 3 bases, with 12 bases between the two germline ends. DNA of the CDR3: TGTGCCACCAGCAGAGTGAGCTGGAGGGAAGAGACCCAGTACTTC. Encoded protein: CATSRVSWREETQYF.

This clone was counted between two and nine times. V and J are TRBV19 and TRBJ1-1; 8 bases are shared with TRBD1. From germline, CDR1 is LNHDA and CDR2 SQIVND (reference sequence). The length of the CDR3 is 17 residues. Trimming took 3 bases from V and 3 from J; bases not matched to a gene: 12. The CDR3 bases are TGTGCCAGTAGTATTCCCCGACAGGGGAGTATGGACACTGAAGCTTTCTTT. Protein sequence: CASSIPRQGSMDTEAFF.

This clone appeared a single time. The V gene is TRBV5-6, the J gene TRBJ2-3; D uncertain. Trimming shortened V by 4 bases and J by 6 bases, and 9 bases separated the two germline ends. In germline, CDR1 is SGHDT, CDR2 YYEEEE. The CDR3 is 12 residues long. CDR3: CASSPGTDTQYF. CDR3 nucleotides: TGTGCCAGCAGCCCGGGTACTGATACGCAGTATTTT.

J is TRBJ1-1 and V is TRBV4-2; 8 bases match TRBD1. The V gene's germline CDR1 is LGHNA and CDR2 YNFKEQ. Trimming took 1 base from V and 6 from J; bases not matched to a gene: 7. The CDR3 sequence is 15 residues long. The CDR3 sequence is CASSQAGQGGSEAFF. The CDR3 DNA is TGTGCCAGCAGCCAAGCCGGACAGGGAGGGTCTGAAGCTTTCTTT.

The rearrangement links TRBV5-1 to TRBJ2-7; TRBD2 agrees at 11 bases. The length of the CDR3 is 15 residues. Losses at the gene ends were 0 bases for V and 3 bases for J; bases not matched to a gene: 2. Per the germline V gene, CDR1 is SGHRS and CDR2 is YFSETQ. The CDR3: CASSLVLAGGYEQYF. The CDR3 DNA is TGCGCCAGCAGCTTGGTGCTAGCGGGGGGCTACGAGCAGTACTTC.

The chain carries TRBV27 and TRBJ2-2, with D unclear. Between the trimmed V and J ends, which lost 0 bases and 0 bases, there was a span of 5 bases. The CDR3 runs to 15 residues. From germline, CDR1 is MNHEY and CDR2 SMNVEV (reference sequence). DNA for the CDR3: TGTGCCAGCAGTTTATCGTATCCGAACACCGGGGAGCTGTTTTTT. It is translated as CASSLSYPNTGELFF.

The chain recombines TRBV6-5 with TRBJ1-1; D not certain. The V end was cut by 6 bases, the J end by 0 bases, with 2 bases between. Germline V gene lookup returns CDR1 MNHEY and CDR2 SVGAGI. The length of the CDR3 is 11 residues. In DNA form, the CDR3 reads TGTGCCAGCAGCGTGAACACTGAAGCTTTCTTT. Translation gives CASSVNTEAFF.

This chain's CDR3 is CASSSTIGQLEAFF. In DNA form, the CDR3 reads TGTGCCAGCAGTTCCACCATCGGACAGCTTGAAGCTTTCTTT. The J gene is TRBJ1-1, the V gene TRBV28; D might be TRBD1 (6 bases). The CDR3 loop spans 14 amino acids. V was cut by 4 bases and J by 7 bases, with 16 bases left in between. The germline V gene has CDR1 MDHEN and CDR2 SYDVKM.